One sample yielded the 28 T cell receptor beta chains listed below, sequenced in a study of T cell repertoires in cytomegalovirus infection (dated by TCRdb to between 2018 and 2021). TCRdb names Illumina HiSeq 1500 as the instrument used. Starting from the raw public reads, TCRdb applied fastp trimming at Q25, assembled clones with MiXCR and retained in-frame beta chains. When rows share a CDR3 protein, they turn into one entry using the most common DNA and genes. This sample gives about 890,000 distinct CDR3 sequences in total; 31% of them show up just once. The leading ten clones occupy around an eighth of the sample. The sample's treatment or condition label, decoded: in vitro stimulation with specific CMV peptide epitopes to enrich CMV-specific T cells. No antigen is known for these receptors. Sequenced material: cultured CD8+ T cells from PBMCs, taken from culture after CMV antigen stimulation. The receptors shown here come from a human donor in good health (CMV status not recorded). Some clones in this sample may be carry-over from other donors' samples.

There are a few counts of this clonotype. Mismatch with germline at one junction end may stem from a read error. This chain connects TRBV4-1 to TRBJ1-2; no definite D call. There are 14 residues in the CDR3. Germline V gives CDR1 MGHRA, CDR2 YSYEKL. CDR3: CASSQDTKNYGYTF. CDR3 coding DNA: TGTGCCAGCAGCCAAGATACCAAGAACTATGGCTACACCTTC.

This clonotype was counted between two and nine times. The chain uses TRBV27 and TRBJ2-4; D may be TRBD2 (6 bases). This CDR3 spans 16 amino acids. The ends were cut back, 3 bases at V and 1 base at J, with 13 bases in the middle. Germline CDR1 and CDR2: MNHEY and SMNVEV (reference sequence). The CDR3 DNA is TGTGCCAGCAGTTTCATCGCTGCGGGGGCCAAAAACATTCAGTACTTC. This sequence encodes CASSFIAAGAKNIQYF.

The rearrangement uses TRBV6-2 or TRBV6-3 and TRBJ2-1; D is possibly TRBD1 or TRBD2 (5 bases each). CDR3 length equals 12 residues. Germline V CDR1 and CDR2: MNHEY, SVGEGT. The V end lost 9 bases, the J end lost 6 bases, and 12 bases lay between the germline ends. For the CDR3, the DNA is TGTGCCAGTTTGGGGGAAAGCAATGAGCAGTTCTTC. Its protein product is CASLGESNEQFF.

The rearrangement links TRBV28 to TRBJ2-1; TRBD2 matches 11 bases. Germline CDR1 reads MDHEN; CDR2 reads SYDVKM. The CDR3 length is 16 residues. Trimming cost V 6 bases and J 7 bases; bases outside gene matches: 11. In nucleotides, the CDR3 is TGTGCCAGCAGCTGGTCAACGGGACTAGCGGTAAATGAGCAGTTCTTC. This translates into CASSWSTGLAVNEQFF.

This clonotype was seen a few times. The chain employs TRBV6-6 and TRBJ2-5, with D unclear. In germline, CDR1 is MNHNY, CDR2 SVGAGI (reference sequence). This CDR3 contains 13 residues. Trimming removed 2 bases at V and 1 base at J, with 5 bases between. Written as DNA, the CDR3 is TGTGCCAGCAGTTACACTGCCCAAGAGACCCAGTACTTC. Protein: CASSYTAQETQYF.

Of note for this clonotype: An end of the junction does not agree with germline; a read error may underlie this. The J gene is TRBJ1-3, the V gene TRBV7-6; D uncertain. The CDR3 is made up of 16 amino acids. Per germline, CDR1 SGHVS and CDR2 FNYEAQ. This CDR3 is CASSLAILGSGNTIYF. CDR3 coding DNA: TGTGCTAGCAGCTTAGCGATTCTGGGATCTGGAAACACCATATATTTT.

Only one count was recorded for this clonotype. The V call is TRBV14, the J call TRBJ1-2; TRBD1 is a possible D gene (5 bases). V was trimmed by 6 bases and J by 5 bases, leaving 16 bases between them. The CDR3 has 14 residues. Germline V gives CDR1 SGHDN, CDR2 FVKESK. For the CDR3, the DNA is TGTGCCAGCAGGTCGACCGGGGCCCCTTATGGCTACACCTTC. Amino acid sequence: CASRSTGAPYGYTF.

This clonotype was counted a few times. The J gene is TRBJ1-5, the V gene TRBV15; 8 bases line up with TRBD1. The CDR3 is 15 residues long. CDR1 LNHNV and CDR2 YYDKDF come from the germline V gene (reference sequence). Trimming removed 7 bases from V and 6 bases from J; junction bases left unmatched: 11. CDR3 nucleotide sequence: TGTGCCACCACCGAGGGCAGGGGGCCCAGTCAGCCCCAGCATTTT. Its translation: CATTEGRGPSQPQHF.

The gene calls are TRBV6-2 or TRBV6-3 and TRBJ1-5; the D is unclear. V shed 2 bases and J shed 3 bases, with 11 bases lying between them. This CDR3 comprises 15 residues. Germline assignment: CDR1 MNHEY and CDR2 SVGEGT. CDR3: CASSYPPTVNQPQHF. CDR3 nucleotides: TGTGCCAGCAGTTACCCCCCGACGGTCAATCAGCCCCAGCATTTT.

The V gene is TRBV6-5, the J gene TRBJ2-1, with D hard to call. With 5 bases removed from V and 9 bases from J, the gap between germline ends came to 8 bases. The CDR3 is 11 residues long. CDR1 and CDR2 (germline): MNHEY, SVGAGI. The CDR3 DNA reads as TGTGCCAGCAGTCGGGCCACTGAGCAGTTCTTC. This encodes CASSRATEQFF.

J is TRBJ2-3 and V is TRBV7-2; no firm D call. The CDR3 is 15 amino acids. Trimming cost V 5 bases and J 2 bases, with 14 bases left between them. CDR1 is SGHTA and CDR2 is FQGNSA in the germline V gene. As DNA, the CDR3 is TGTGCCAGCAGCCCCGAAGAACGGATCACAGATACGCAGTATTTT. Translating gives CASSPEERITDTQYF.

This clonotype rates as medium-sized. J is TRBJ1-2 and V is TRBV28; maybe TRBD1 (5 bases). The germline V gene has CDR1 MDHEN and CDR2 SYDVKM. The germline V and J ends were trimmed by 4 bases and 0 bases, with 12 bases remaining between them. The CDR3 sequence is 15 residues long. CDR3 sequence reads: CASSSRDGTNYGYTF. The DNA for the CDR3 is TGTGCCAGCAGTTCCCGGGACGGAACTAACTATGGCTACACCTTC.

Comment on this clonotype: One junction end does not reproduce the germline sequence, and a read error may be involved. This chain links TRBV6-5 with TRBJ2-4; D is perhaps TRBD2 (8 bases). The CDR3 extends over 13 amino acids. Germline V gene sequence: CDR1 MNHEY, CDR2 SVGAGI. CDR3 sequence reads: CASSQGGGAGESF. CDR3 coding DNA: TGTGCCAGCAGTCAGGGGGGGGGAGCGGGGGAGTCTTTC.

The J gene is TRBJ2-3, the V gene TRBV7-2; TRBD1 matches at 7 bases. The CDR3 totals 12 residues. After removal of 9 bases from V and 3 bases from J, the junction contained 3 bases not matched to a gene. In germline, CDR1 is SGHTA, CDR2 FQGNSA. The CDR3 DNA is TGTGCCAGTATACAGGGGACAGATACGCAGTATTTT. This sequence encodes CASIQGTDTQYF. The entire variable domain, with the rest obtained from reference TRBV7-2 and TRBJ2-3, is as follows: GAGVSQSPSNKVTEKGKDVELRCDPISGHTALYWYRQSLGQGLEFLIYFQGNSAPDKSGLPSDRFSAERTGGSVSTLTIQRTQQEDSAVYLCASIQGTDTQYFGPGTRLTVL.

This clonotype showed up just a few times. The genes are TRBV6-2 or TRBV6-3 and TRBJ1-1, with 7 bases fitting TRBD1. Germline trimming cut 0 bases from V and 1 base from J; bases unmatched to any gene: 5. Germline V gives CDR1 MNHEY, CDR2 SVGEGT. The CDR3 has 16 residues. CDR3 sequence (DNA): TGTGCCAGCAGTTACTCGACAGGGTATTGGAACACTGAAGCTTTCTTT. This sequence encodes CASSYSTGYWNTEAFF.

V usage is TRBV7-6 and J usage is TRBJ2-5; TRBD2 matches 12 bases. CDR1 is SGHVS, CDR2 FNYEAQ, per germline. This CDR3 is built from 18 residues. Losses at the gene ends were 3 bases for V and 5 bases for J; bases not matched to a gene: 13. In DNA, the CDR3 is TGTGCCAGCAGCTTCTTACCCCCTAGCGGGGGGGCCGGGGAGACCCAGTACTTC. Protein: CASSFLPPSGGAGETQYF.

This clonotype was counted many times. V and J are TRBV7-2 and TRBJ1-5; D is uncertain. CDR1 and CDR2 from the germline V gene are SGHTA and FQGNSA. The CDR3 totals 14 residues. The V end was cut by 1 base, the J end by 3 bases, with 7 bases between. The CDR3 spells CASSLVTPNQPQHF. The CDR3 coding sequence is TGTGCCAGCAGCTTAGTGACTCCCAATCAGCCCCAGCATTTT. Supplemented by reference TRBV7-2 and TRBJ1-5, the full variable domain reads GAGVSQSPSNKVTEKGKDVELRCDPISGHTALYWYRQSLGQGLEFLIYFQGNSAPDKSGLPSDRFSAERTGGSVSTLTIQRTQQEDSAVYLCASSLVTPNQPQHFGDGTRLSIL.

The chain recombines TRBV6-1 with TRBJ1-5; no clear D gene. The V end was cut by 2 bases, the J end by 7 bases, with 12 bases between. The CDR3 length is 14 residues. The germline gives CDR1 MNHNS, CDR2 SASEGT. In nucleotides, the CDR3 is TGTGCCAGCAGTGAATCGGAGGGAGGGCAGCCCCAGCATTTT. It translates to CASSESEGGQPQHF.

V and J are TRBV12-3 or TRBV12-4 and TRBJ2-4; TRBD2 matches at 11 bases. The CDR3 loop spans 16 amino acids. Trimming cost V 4 bases and J 5 bases; bases outside gene matches: 7. CDR3 nucleotide sequence: TGTGCCAGCAGTTCTAAACCGGGACTAGCGGAAAACATTCAGTACTTC. Translation gives CASSSKPGLAENIQYF.

This clonotype has just a few counts. The rearrangement joins TRBV10-3 to TRBJ2-5, with TRBD2 identical over 7 bases. The CDR3 sequence is 15 residues long. Germline V gene sequence: CDR1 ENHRY, CDR2 SYGVKD. The V and J ends lost 0 bases and 2 bases, in that order; junction bases with no gene match: 3. The CDR3, as DNA: TGTGCCATCAGTGAGTCGGGGGGGGGTCAAGAGACCCAGTACTTC. As protein: CAISESGGGQETQYF.

The V call is TRBV6-5, the J call TRBJ1-2; unclear D gene. Looked up from germline, CDR1 is MNHEY and CDR2 is SVGAGI. V gave up 5 bases and J gave up 4 bases, with 11 bases separating them. This CDR3 region has 13 residues. CDR3 sequence reads: CASSPPGSYGYTF. CDR3 nucleotide sequence: TGTGCCAGCAGTCCCCCCGGAAGCTATGGCTACACCTTC.

The chain is built from TRBV20-1 and TRBJ2-3, with D perhaps TRBD2 (6 bases). There are 15 residues in the CDR3. Trimming removed 3 bases from V and 1 base from J, with 14 bases in between. CDR1 DFQATT and CDR2 SNEGSKA come from the germline V gene (reference sequence). The CDR3: CSASGPAGRTDTQYF. The DNA of the CDR3 is TGCAGTGCTAGTGGTCCGGCGGGGCGCACAGATACGCAGTATTTT.

This clonotype was counted ten times or more. The chain recombines TRBV7-2 with TRBJ1-2; a weak D match, TRBD1 (6 bases). Germline CDR1 is SGHTA and CDR2 is FQGNSA. The V gene lost 4 bases and the J gene lost 6 bases, with 21 bases spanning the gap. CDR3 size: 16 residues. The CDR3 bases are TGTGCCAGCAGCTCAACACTAGCTGGGACATACGATGGCTACACCTTC. Amino acids: CASSSTLAGTYDGYTF.

The genes are TRBV6-6 and TRBJ2-7, with D unclear. V gave up 0 bases and J gave up 7 bases, with 13 bases separating them. The germline V gene has CDR1 MNHNY and CDR2 SVGAGI (reference sequence). This CDR3 comprises 14 residues. The CDR3 DNA is TGTGCCAGCAGTTACTCGAGCCAGATCGAGGAGCAGTACTTC. Protein product: CASSYSSQIEEQYF.

This clonotype was picked up many times. The chain recombines TRBV28 with TRBJ2-5; D might be TRBD1 (5 bases). The V gene's germline CDR1 is MDHEN and CDR2 SYDVKM. V lost 3 bases to trimming and J lost 4 bases, with 15 bases between them. This CDR3 spans 15 amino acids. CDR3 region: CASSFHPGNIETQYF. CDR3 sequence (DNA): TGTGCCAGCAGTTTTCATCCAGGGAATATAGAGACCCAGTACTTC. Using reference TRBV28 and TRBJ2-5 for the parts outside the CDR3, the full variable domain is DVKVTQSSRYLVKRTGEKVFLECVQDMDHENMFWYRQDPGLGLRLIYFSYDVKMKEKGDIPEGYSVSREKKERFSLILESASTNQTSMYLCASSFHPGNIETQYFGPGTRLLVL.

The chain uses TRBV6-1 and TRBJ2-1, with D perhaps matching TRBD1 or TRBD2 (5 bases each). The CDR3 totals 17 residues. The germline CDR1 and CDR2 sequences are MNHNS and SASEGT. With 5 bases removed from V and 0 bases from J, the gap between germline ends came to 17 bases. The CDR3 DNA is TGTGCCAGCAGTTATGGTCCGGGGCAGTCCTCCTACAATGAGCAGTTCTTC. It encodes CASSYGPGQSSYNEQFF.

This clonotype turned up a few times. This chain connects TRBV28 to TRBJ1-1; TRBD1 matches 8 bases. From germline, CDR1 is MDHEN and CDR2 SYDVKM. Trimming took 5 bases from V and 0 from J; bases not matched to a gene: 11. The CDR3 consists of 17 residues. The CDR3 spells CASSPPLLDRVNTEAFF. CDR3 DNA: TGTGCCAGCAGTCCCCCCCTCCTGGACAGGGTGAACACTGAAGCTTTCTTT.

The V call is TRBV6-5, the J call TRBJ1-1; a possible D gene is TRBD1 (6 bases). V was clipped by 6 bases and J by 11 bases, with 16 bases between them. Germline V gene sequence: CDR1 MNHEY, CDR2 SVGAGI. The CDR3 totals 12 residues. CDR3 DNA sequence: TGTGCCAGCAGAAAGCACAGGGAGGGGGCTTTCTTT. It encodes CASRKHREGAFF.